One sample yielded the 27 T cell receptor beta chains listed below, sequenced in a study of blood T cell repertoires in COVID-19. The repertoire was sequenced with immunoSEQ multiplex PCR; TCRdb's copy has only in-frame clones and lacks some. This table has under 200,000 clones, 65% to 90% appearing once. The sample taken for sequencing was peripheral blood. The receptors were gathered from a human donor in a cohort sampled during active COVID-19.

The chain carries TRBV9 and TRBJ1-4; 8 nucleotides align to TRBD1. The V and J ends lost 4 bases and 8 bases, in that order; junction bases with no gene match: 7. The CDR3 has 14 residues. Germline V gene sequence: CDR1 SGDLS, CDR2 YYNGEE. This CDR3 reads CASSPTGVGEKLFF. The CDR3 coding sequence is TGTGCCAGCAGCCCGACAGGGGTGGGGGAAAAACTGTTTTTT. The complete variable domain, with remaining parts taken from reference TRBV9 and TRBJ1-4, reads DSGVTQTPKHLITATGQRVTLRCSPRSGDLSVYWYQQSLDQGLQFLIQYYNGEERAKGNILERFSAQQFPDLHSELNLSSLELGDSALYFCASSPTGVGEKLFFGSGTQLSVL.

This clone occurred once. The chain couples TRBV27 to TRBJ2-7; D might be TRBD2 (6 bases). Germline V gene data show CDR1 as MNHEY and CDR2 as SMNVEV (reference sequence). The CDR3 extends over 14 amino acids. V was pared by 5 bases and J by 2 bases, with 13 bases between. This chain's CDR3 is CASSHRGGTYEQYF. CDR3 nucleotide sequence: TGTGCCAGCAGTCATCGGGGCGGGACCTACGAGCAGTACTTC.

This clone was recorded only once. The chain couples TRBV4-1 to TRBJ1-5, with 9 nucleotides matching TRBD1. The V segment lost 0 bases and the J segment 3 bases; nucleotides outside the gene matches: 3. The V gene's germline CDR1 is MGHRA and CDR2 YSYEKL. The CDR3 is made up of 16 amino acids. As DNA, the CDR3 is TGCGCCAGCAGCCAAGAAAACAGGGGGCTCAATCAGCCCCAGCATTTT. It specifies CASSQENRGLNQPQHF.

The chain couples TRBV7-3 to TRBJ1-3; maybe TRBD1 (5 bases). The ends were cut back, 2 bases at V and 1 base at J, with 9 bases in the middle. The CDR3 is 15 amino acids. Germline CDR1 SGHTA, CDR2 FQGTGA. The CDR3 protein is CASSLSGTSGNTIYF. The CDR3 DNA reads as TGTGCCAGCAGCTTATCAGGGACTTCTGGAAACACCATATATTTT.

This chain links TRBV21-1 with TRBJ2-7; the D call in the table, TRBD1, was not verified against the DNA. TRBV21-1 is reported as a pseudogene. The CDR3 runs 14 residues. CDR3 amino acids: CASIKGGEAYEQYF. Written as DNA, the CDR3 is TGTGCCAGCATCAAAGGGGGCGAAGCCTACGAGCAGTACTTC.

The chain uses TRBV19 and TRBJ1-6, with 8 positions matching TRBD1. CDR1 and CDR2 (germline): LNHDA, SQIVND (reference sequence). V gave up 1 base and J gave up 6 bases; unmatched junction bases: 2. The CDR3 runs to 15 residues. CDR3 loop: CASSIGDRGNSPLHF. In DNA form, the CDR3 reads TGTGCCAGTAGTATAGGAGACAGGGGTAATTCACCCCTCCACTTT.

This clone was recorded once. The chain employs TRBV11-1 and TRBJ2-5, with 11 bases that match TRBD1. The trim removed 4 bases at V and 4 bases at J, leaving 5 bases unmatched. CDR1 SGHAT and CDR2 FQDESV come from the germline V gene (reference sequence). The CDR3 spans 15 residues. CDR3 in DNA: TGTGCCAGCAGCTCGGGACAGGGGGTGTCAGAGACCCAGTACTTC. Its translation: CASSSGQGVSETQYF. Filled out from reference TRBV11-1 and TRBJ2-5, the complete variable domain reads EAEVAQSPRYKITEKSQAVAFWCDPISGHATLYWYRQILGQGPELLVQFQDESVVDDSQLPKDRFSAERLKGVDSTLKIQPAELGDSAMYLCASSSGQGVSETQYFGPGTRLLVL.

The V gene is TRBV7-9, the J gene TRBJ1-6, with a weak D call TRBD1 (6 bases). This CDR3 has 13 residues. V dropped 6 bases and J dropped 7 bases, with 10 bases sitting between them. Germline loops: CDR1 SEHNR, CDR2 FQNEAQ (reference sequence). In nucleotides, the CDR3 is TGTGCCAGCAGGGCAGGGGAGAATTCACCCCTCCACTTT. Its protein is CASRAGENSPLHF.

V gene TRBV29-1 combines with J gene TRBJ1-3; tentative D call: TRBD1 (5 bases). The CDR3 covers 13 residues. CDR1 is SQVTM, CDR2 ANQGSEA, per germline. V lost 2 bases to trimming and J lost 4 bases, with 9 bases between them. Here the CDR3 reads CSVEKGRGNTIYF. Written as DNA, the CDR3 is TGCAGCGTTGAAAAGGGGCGGGGAAACACCATATATTTT.

The chain joins TRBV18 to TRBJ2-7; TRBD1 agrees at 8 bases. The CDR3 sequence is 15 residues long. From germline, CDR1 is KGHSH and CDR2 LQKENI. V lost 5 bases to trimming and J lost 1 base; unmatched junction nucleotides: 7. CDR3 in DNA: TGTGCCAGCTCAGCAGGGGGCCAAAATTCCTACGAGCAGTACTTC. Translation: CASSAGGQNSYEQYF.

The chain employs TRBV29-1 and TRBJ2-5; TRBD1 aligns across 8 bases. The trim removed 3 bases at V and 5 bases at J, leaving 11 bases unmatched. The germline gives CDR1 SQVTM, CDR2 ANQGSEA. This CDR3 region has 15 residues. The CDR3 DNA reads TGCAGCGTTGACTCTGGACAGGGCCGTGGGGAGACCCAGTACTTC. This codes for CSVDSGQGRGETQYF.

Only a few counts were recorded for this clone. The chain employs TRBV15 and TRBJ2-7; D not certain. Trimming left V 0 bases short and J 3 bases short, with 15 bases between. CDR1 LNHNV and CDR2 YYDKDF come from the germline V gene (reference sequence). This CDR3 has 16 amino acids. In DNA form, the CDR3 reads TGTGCCACCAGCAGAGATCTCGAGCTTTCTGGCTACGAGCAGTACTTC. It yields the protein CATSRDLELSGYEQYF.

This chain links TRBV11-2 with TRBJ1-1, with a possible D match to TRBD1 (6 bases). Trimming pared 7 bases from V and 4 bases from J, leaving 16 bases between. This CDR3 contains 14 residues. Looked up from germline, CDR1 is SGHAT and CDR2 is FQNNGV. CDR3 sequence (DNA): TGTGCCAGCACCTGGAGTCTAGGGGGCACTGAAGCTTTCTTT. Encoded protein: CASTWSLGGTEAFF.

The genes are TRBV6-1 and TRBJ2-2, with 9 positions matching TRBD2. J gave up 5 bases and V 4 bases, and 11 bases lay outside the gene matches. The CDR3 has 17 amino acids. CDR1 and CDR2 from the germline V gene are MNHNS and SASEGT. CDR3 DNA sequence: TGTGCCAGCAGTGCCCCTGCGGGGGGGCCGAGGACCGGGGAGCTGTTTTTT. This codes for CASSAPAGGPRTGELFF.

This rearrangement joins TRBV6-2 or TRBV6-3 to TRBJ1-6; possible D gene TRBD1, 5 bases. Looked up from germline, CDR1 is MNHEY and CDR2 is SVGEGT. Trimming pared 6 bases from V and 0 bases from J, leaving 15 bases between. The CDR3 loop spans 17 amino acids. The DNA of the CDR3 is TGTGCCAGCAGCCTTACCTACAGGAGCTCCTATAATTCACCCCTCCACTTT. Translated, it gives CASSLTYRSSYNSPLHF.

The chain combines TRBV6-4 with TRBJ1-2; 8 bases fit TRBD1. The CDR3 totals 15 residues. CDR1 and CDR2 (germline): MRHNA, SNTAGT. V trimming: 3 bases; J trimming: 0 bases; junction bases outside the gene matches: 3. The CDR3 DNA sequence: TGTGCCAGCAGTGAGACAGGGGAAACTAACTATGGCTACACCTTC. Translation: CASSETGETNYGYTF.

The CDR3 loop is CAISAGGSYEQYF. In nucleotides, the CDR3 is TGTGCCATCAGTGCGGGGGGCTCCTACGAGCAGTACTTC. This rearrangement joins TRBV10-3 to TRBJ2-7; 7 bases line up with TRBD2. V trimming: 4 bases; J trimming: 0 bases; junction bases outside the gene matches: 0. Germline V gives CDR1 ENHRY, CDR2 SYGVKD. The CDR3 contains 13 residues.

The CDR3 region is CASSQDSRALNTEAFF. The CDR3 DNA reads as TGTGCCAGCAGCCAAGATTCCAGGGCCCTGAACACTGAAGCTTTCTTT. The chain joins TRBV3-1 (or the pseudogene TRBV3-2) to TRBJ1-1; D may be TRBD1 (5 bases). Trimming removed 0 bases from V and 0 bases from J, with 11 bases in between. This CDR3 contains 16 residues. Germline CDR1 LGHDT, CDR2 YNNKEL (reference sequence).

V usage is TRBV15 and J usage is TRBJ1-5; tentatively, D is TRBD1 (5 bases). Germline V CDR1 and CDR2: LNHNV, YYDKDF (reference sequence). The V end was cut by 3 bases, the J end by 5 bases, with 11 bases between. This CDR3 has 14 residues. CDR3 region: CATSRGQLDQPQHF. CDR3 nucleotide sequence: TGTGCCACCAGCAGGGGGCAGCTTGATCAGCCCCAGCATTTT.

This rearrangement joins TRBV5-1 to TRBJ2-6; the D gene is possibly TRBD1 (5 bases). The CDR3 loop spans 17 amino acids. Germline CDR1 reads SGHRS; CDR2 reads YFSETQ. V was cut by 7 bases and J by 0 bases, with 17 bases left in between. The CDR3 nucleotides are TGCGCCAGCGCAGGGTCCGATTTAATCTCTGGGGCCAACGTCCTGACTTTC. As protein: CASAGSDLISGANVLTF.

The chain carries TRBV5-6 and TRBJ1-2, with 7 positions matching TRBD1. With 6 bases clipped from V and 4 bases from J, the junction kept 12 bases outside the gene matches. The CDR3 length is 15 residues. Germline-derived CDR1 and CDR2 are SGHDT and YYEEEE. In DNA, the CDR3 is TGTGCCAGCAACTCGATAGGAGGGGGCGTCTATGGCTACACCTTC. Residues: CASNSIGGGVYGYTF. The full variable domain, its missing parts supplied by reference TRBV5-6 and TRBJ1-2, is DAGVTQSPTHLIKTRGQQVTLRCSPKSGHDTVSWYQQALGQGPQFIFQYYEEEERQRGNFPDRFSGHQFPNYSSELNVNALLLGDSALYLCASNSIGGGVYGYTFGSGTRLTVV.

V is TRBV6-5 and J is TRBJ1-5; a possible D gene is TRBD1 (5 bases). CDR1 is MNHEY and CDR2 is SVGAGI in the germline V gene. Trimming stripped 9 bases from V and 0 bases from J, with 9 bases between. The CDR3 length is 13 residues. DNA for the CDR3: TGTGCCAGTAGAGACAGTAGCAATCAGCCCCAGCATTTT. Translated, it gives CASRDSSNQPQHF.

The chain uses TRBV5-4 and TRBJ2-5; TRBD2 matches 7 bases. J lost 4 bases, V lost 4 bases, and 13 bases had no gene match. There are 16 residues in the CDR3. In germline, CDR1 is SGHNT, CDR2 YYREEE (reference sequence). The CDR3 DNA is TGTGCCAGCAGCCCAAACGGGCGCGGGGGTATAGAGACCCAGTACTTC. Protein: CASSPNGRGGIETQYF.

This clone was counted a few times. The V and J genes are TRBV6-1 and TRBJ1-5, with TRBD1 matching 7 bases. V lost 0 bases and J lost 6; bases outside the gene matches: 2. The CDR3 length is 14 residues. CDR1 and CDR2 from the germline V gene are MNHNS and SASEGT. The DNA of the CDR3 is TGTGCCAGCAGTGAAGCGCACAGGGGTCAGCCCCAGCATTTT. Its protein is CASSEAHRGQPQHF.

This rearrangement joins TRBV12-2 to TRBJ1-2; the D segment call TRBD1 is taken from the table without a DNA check. TRBV12-2 is tagged as a pseudogene. CDR3 length equals 14 residues. This chain's CDR3 is CASRPTGGTCGYTF. The CDR3 DNA follows: TGTGCAAGTCGCCCCACAGGGGGAACGTGTGGCTACACCTTC.

The chain joins TRBV6-2 or TRBV6-3 to TRBJ2-7; a weak D match, TRBD2 (5 bases). Germline values: CDR1 MNHEY, CDR2 SVGEGT. V shed 5 bases and J shed 6 bases, with 5 bases lying between them. The CDR3 length is 10 residues. This CDR3 is CASSRGEQYF. The CDR3 region has the DNA TGTGCCAGCAGTCGGGGCGAGCAGTACTTC.

The chain uses TRBV27 and TRBJ2-2, with 10 bases matching TRBD2. V shed 6 bases, J shed 0 bases, and the junction held 7 bases outside the gene matches. The germline V gene encodes CDR1 MNHEY and CDR2 SMNVEV (reference sequence). The CDR3 is 17 amino acids. The CDR3 nucleotides read TGTGCCAGCAGCCGCGGCACTAGCGGGACGAACACCGGGGAGCTGTTTTTT. Translating gives CASSRGTSGTNTGELFF.